The rows below give T cell receptor beta chains drawn from one sample of a study of blood T cell repertoires in COVID-19. The assay was immunoSEQ multiplex PCR, and TCRdb's table has in-frame clones only and misses some. The sample consists of 110,000 or so clones, about 88% of them appearing once. The specimen sequenced was peripheral blood. Source of these receptors: a middle-aged man with acute or convalescent COVID-19. CDR3s include the opening cysteine and the closing phenylalanine or tryptophan. The D gene is left open where the match is weak. Rows may omit the clone size; those that give it use once, few, many or a size class.

TRBJ2-3 | TRBV10-3 | TRBD2 | - | TGTGCCATCTCAGAACCGGGGGCGGGGGGCCGCACAGATACGCAGTATTTT | CAISEPGAGGRTDTQYF
TRBJ2-3 | TRBV18 | - | - | TGTGCCAGCTCACCAACGCGAGTGACAGATACGCAGTATTTT | CASSPTRVTDTQYF
TRBJ2-7 | TRBV7-8 | - | - | TGTGCCAGCAGCTCCGGGACATCCTCCTACGAGCAGTACTTC | CASSSGTSSYEQYF
TRBJ1-2 | TRBV2 | TRBD1 | - | TGTGCCAGCAGTTCACCTGGACAGGGGGCTCGAGGCTACACCTTC | CASSSPGQGARGYTF
TRBJ1-1 | TRBV4-1 | TRBD1 | - | TGCGCCAGCAGTCCCGACAGGGGTATGGTTTTCTTT | CASSPDRGMVFF
TRBJ2-7 | TRBV4-1 | TRBD2 | once | TGCGCCAGCAGCCAAGATCGTAGGCGGGGGGGATCCTACGAGCAGTACTTC | CASSQDRRRGGSYEQYF
TRBJ2-7 | TRBV20-1 | - | few | TGCAGTGCTAGGGGCAGCCACGAGCAGTACTTC | CSARGSHEQYF
TRBJ1-3 | TRBV24-1 | TRBD1 | - | TGTGCCACCAGTGATGAAGACAGGGGAGACGGAAACACCATATATTTT | CATSDEDRGDGNTIYF
TRBJ2-2 | TRBV6-2/TRBV6-3 | TRBD1 | - | TGTGCCAGCAGCTGGACAGGCCTTGGGACCGGGGAGCTGTTTTTT | CASSWTGLGTGELFF
TRBJ2-1 | TRBV9 | TRBD1 | - | TGTGCCAGCAGCCCAGGGGGCGGGTTGAATGAGCAGTTCTTC | CASSPGGGLNEQFF
TRBJ2-7 | TRBV6-2/TRBV6-3 | - | - | TGTGCCAGCAGTTACGGGGCACGGACGATCGAGCAGTACTTC | CASSYGARTIEQYF
TRBJ1-4 | TRBV6-2/TRBV6-3 | TRBD1 | - | TGTGCCAGCAGTCTCCTACAGGGGGCAAATGAAAAACTGTTTTTT | CASSLLQGANEKLFF
TRBJ2-3 | TRBV6-4 | TRBD2 | - | TGTGCCAGCAGCGATCTAGCGGGGGGGGCAGATACGCAGTATTTT | CASSDLAGGADTQYF
TRBJ1-2 | TRBV19 | TRBD1 | - | TGTGCCAGTAGTATTCCCCCGACAGGGAATGGCTACACCTTC | CASSIPPTGNGYTF
TRBJ1-1 | TRBV5-5 | - | - | TGTGCCAGCAGCTTGGGAGGGACACTTGAAGCTTTCTTT | CASSLGGTLEAFF
TRBJ2-7 | TRBV5-1 | - | - | TGCGCCAGCAGTATTTTAGGGGGAGGGTACGAGCAGTACTTC | CASSILGGGYEQYF
TRBJ2-3 | TRBV9 | TRBD1 | - | TGTGCCAGCAGCGGAACAGGGGGTTTAGATACGCAGTATTTT | CASSGTGGLDTQYF
TRBJ2-3 | TRBV11-3 | TRBD2 | once | TGTGCCAGCAGCTTAAGAGCTAGCGGGGGAGGCACAGATACGCAGTATTTT | CASSLRASGGGTDTQYF
TRBJ2-1 | TRBV9 | - | - | TGTGCCAGCAGCGTAGGTATAGATCCCTATGAGCAGTTCTTC | CASSVGIDPYEQFF
TRBJ2-5 | TRBV11-2 | - | - | TGTGCCAGCAGCTTTGGAGGGGCGCAAGAGACCCAGTACTTC | CASSFGGAQETQYF
TRBJ1-3 | TRBV30 | - | - | TGTGCCTGGAGTGTACAGGTAAGGAACACCATATATTTT | CAWSVQVRNTIYF
TRBJ2-7 | TRBV19 | TRBD1 | - | TGTGCCAGTAGGGTCCGGACAGGGGGCGACGAGCAGTACTTC | CASRVRTGGDEQYF
TRBJ1-1 | TRBV10-3 | - | - | TGTGCCATCAGTGAAATACTCAACACTGAAGCTTTCTTT | CAISEILNTEAFF
TRBJ2-7 | TRBV7-8 | - | - | TGTGCCAGCAGCTTAGTTGGTAGCGGTAACGAGCAGTACTTC | CASSLVGSGNEQYF
TRBJ2-5 | TRBV18 | - | - | TGTGCCAGCTCGGTAGACTCCCCGAGGGAGACCCAGTACTTC | CASSVDSPRETQYF
TRBJ2-3 | TRBV5-1 | TRBD2 | - | TGCGCCAGCAGCTTGGAAGGACTAGGGGATACGCAGTATTTT | CASSLEGLGDTQYF
TRBJ1-2 | TRBV2 | - | - | TGTGCCAGCAGTGAATTGGCAGATTCATATGGCTACACCTTC | CASSELADSYGYTF